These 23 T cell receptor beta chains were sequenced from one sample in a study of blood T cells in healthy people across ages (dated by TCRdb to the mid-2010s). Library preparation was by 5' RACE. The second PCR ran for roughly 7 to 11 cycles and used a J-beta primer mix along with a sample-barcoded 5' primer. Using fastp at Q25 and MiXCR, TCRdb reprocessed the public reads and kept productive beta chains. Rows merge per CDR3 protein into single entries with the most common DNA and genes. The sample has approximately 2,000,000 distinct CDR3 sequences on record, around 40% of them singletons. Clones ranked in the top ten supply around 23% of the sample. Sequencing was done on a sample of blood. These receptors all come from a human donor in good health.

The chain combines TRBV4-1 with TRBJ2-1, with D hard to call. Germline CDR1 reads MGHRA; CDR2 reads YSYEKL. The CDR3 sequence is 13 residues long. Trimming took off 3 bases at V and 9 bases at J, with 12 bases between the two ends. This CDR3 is CASSHPGLGEQFF. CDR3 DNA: TGCGCCAGCAGCCACCCGGGTTTAGGTGAGCAGTTCTTC.

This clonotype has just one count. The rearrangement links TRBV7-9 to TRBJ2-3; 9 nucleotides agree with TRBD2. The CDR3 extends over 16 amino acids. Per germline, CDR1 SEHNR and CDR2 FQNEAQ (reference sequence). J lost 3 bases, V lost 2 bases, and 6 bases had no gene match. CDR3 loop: CASSLLVSGGTDTQYF. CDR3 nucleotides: TGTGCCAGCAGCTTATTGGTTAGCGGGGGAACAGATACGCAGTATTTT.

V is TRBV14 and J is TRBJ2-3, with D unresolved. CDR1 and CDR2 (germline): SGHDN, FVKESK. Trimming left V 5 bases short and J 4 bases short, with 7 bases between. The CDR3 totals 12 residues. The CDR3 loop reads CASSKSADTQYF. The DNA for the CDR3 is TGTGCCAGCAGCAAAAGTGCAGATACGCAGTATTTT.

The CDR3 region is CASSSQGIYYGYTF. The CDR3 DNA follows: TGTGCCAGCAGCTCGCAGGGAATTTACTATGGCTACACCTTC. The V gene is TRBV7-8, the J gene TRBJ1-2; D may be TRBD1 (5 bases). The CDR3 runs to 14 residues. Germline V CDR1 and CDR2: SGHVS, FQNEAQ. The V end lost 4 bases, the J end lost 3 bases, and 12 bases lay between the germline ends. The full variable domain, rest sourced from reference TRBV7-8 and TRBJ1-2, is GAGVSQSPRYKVAKRGQDVALRCDPISGHVSLFWYQQALGQGPEFLTYFQNEAQLDKSGLPSDRFFAERPEGSVSTLKIQRTQQEDSAVYLCASSSQGIYYGYTFGSGTRLTVV.

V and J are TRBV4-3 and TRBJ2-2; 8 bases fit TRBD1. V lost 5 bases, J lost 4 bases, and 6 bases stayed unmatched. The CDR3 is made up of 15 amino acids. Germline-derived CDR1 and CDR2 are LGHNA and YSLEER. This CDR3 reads CASSARGRTTGELFF. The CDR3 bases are TGCGCCAGCAGCGCCAGGGGGCGAACCACCGGGGAGCTGTTTTTT.

The CDR3 loop reads CASSRGLNNSPLHF. The CDR3 region has the DNA TGCGCCAGCAGCCGGGGACTGAATAATTCACCCCTCCACTTT. The J gene is TRBJ1-6, the V gene TRBV5-1; the D gene is possibly TRBD1 (5 bases). The CDR3 spans 14 residues. Germline V gene data show CDR1 as SGHRS and CDR2 as YFSETQ. V was pared by 4 bases and J by 5 bases, with 10 bases between.

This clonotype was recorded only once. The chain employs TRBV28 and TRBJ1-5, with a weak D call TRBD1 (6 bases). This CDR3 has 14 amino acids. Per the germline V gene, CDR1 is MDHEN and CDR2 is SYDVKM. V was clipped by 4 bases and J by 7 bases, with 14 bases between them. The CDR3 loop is CASSSYREGQPQHF. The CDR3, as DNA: TGTGCCAGCAGTTCGTACAGGGAGGGGCAGCCCCAGCATTTT. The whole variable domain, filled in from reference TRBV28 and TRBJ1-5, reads DVKVTQSSRYLVKRTGEKVFLECVQDMDHENMFWYRQDPGLGLRLIYFSYDVKMKEKGDIPEGYSVSREKKERFSLILESASTNQTSMYLCASSSYREGQPQHFGDGTRLSIL.

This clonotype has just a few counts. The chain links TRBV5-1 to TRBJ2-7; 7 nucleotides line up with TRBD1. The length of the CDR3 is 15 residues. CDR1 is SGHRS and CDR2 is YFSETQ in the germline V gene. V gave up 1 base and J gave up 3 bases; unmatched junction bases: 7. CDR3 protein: CASSLTPGQNYEQYF. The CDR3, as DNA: TGCGCCAGCAGCTTGACTCCGGGACAGAACTACGAGCAGTACTTC.

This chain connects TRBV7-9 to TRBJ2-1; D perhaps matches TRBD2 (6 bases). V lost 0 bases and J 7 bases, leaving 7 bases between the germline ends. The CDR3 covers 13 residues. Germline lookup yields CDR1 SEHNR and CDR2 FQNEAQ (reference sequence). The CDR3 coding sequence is TGTGCCAGCAGCTTAGCGGGGACTAATGAGCAGTTCTTC. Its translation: CASSLAGTNEQFF.

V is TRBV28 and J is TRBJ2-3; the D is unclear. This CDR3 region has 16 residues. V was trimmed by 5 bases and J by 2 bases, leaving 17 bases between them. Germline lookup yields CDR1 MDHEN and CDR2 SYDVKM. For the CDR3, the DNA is TGTGCCAGCAGTCGCCTGCACACGGATTTCACAGATACGCAGTATTTT. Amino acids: CASSRLHTDFTDTQYF.

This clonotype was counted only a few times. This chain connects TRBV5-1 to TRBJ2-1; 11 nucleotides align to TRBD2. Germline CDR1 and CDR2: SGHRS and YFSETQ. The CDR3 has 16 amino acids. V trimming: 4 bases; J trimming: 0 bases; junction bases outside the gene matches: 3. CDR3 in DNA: TGCGCCAGCAGCGATACTAGCGGGAGCTCCTACAATGAGCAGTTCTTC. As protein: CASSDTSGSSYNEQFF. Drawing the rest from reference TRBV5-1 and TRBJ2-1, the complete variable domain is KAGVTQTPRYLIKTRGQQVTLSCSPISGHRSVSWYQQTPGQGLQFLFEYFSETQRNKGNFPGRFSGRQFSNSRSEMNVSTLELGDSALYLCASSDTSGSSYNEQFFGPGTRLTVL.

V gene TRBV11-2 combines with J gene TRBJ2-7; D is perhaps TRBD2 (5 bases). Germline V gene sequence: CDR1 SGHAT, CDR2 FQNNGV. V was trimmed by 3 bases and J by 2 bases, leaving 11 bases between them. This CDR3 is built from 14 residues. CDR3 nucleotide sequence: TGTGCCAGCAGCTTGGTGGTCGGGGCCTACGAGCAGTACTTC. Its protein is CASSLVVGAYEQYF.

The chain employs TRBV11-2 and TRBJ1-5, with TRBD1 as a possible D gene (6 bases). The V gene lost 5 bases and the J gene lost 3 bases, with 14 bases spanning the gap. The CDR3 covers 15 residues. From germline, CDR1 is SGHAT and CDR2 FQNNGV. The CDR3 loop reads CASSPGQIPNQPQHF. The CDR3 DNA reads TGTGCCAGCAGCCCAGGACAGATCCCCAATCAGCCCCAGCATTTT.

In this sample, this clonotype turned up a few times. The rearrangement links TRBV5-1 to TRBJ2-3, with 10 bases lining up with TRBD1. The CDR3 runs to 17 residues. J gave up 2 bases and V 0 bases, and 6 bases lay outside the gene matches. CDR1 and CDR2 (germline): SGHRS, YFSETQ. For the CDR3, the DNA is TGCGCCAGCAGCTTGGGTTCGACAGGGGGCTTCACAGATACGCAGTATTTT. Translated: CASSLGSTGGFTDTQYF.

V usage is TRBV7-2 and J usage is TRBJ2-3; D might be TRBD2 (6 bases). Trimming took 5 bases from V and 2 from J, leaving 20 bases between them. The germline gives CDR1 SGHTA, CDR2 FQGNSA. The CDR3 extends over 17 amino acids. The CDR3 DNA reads TGTGCCAGCAGCCTACACTATGCGGGGTCTATCACAGATACGCAGTATTTT. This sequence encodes CASSLHYAGSITDTQYF.

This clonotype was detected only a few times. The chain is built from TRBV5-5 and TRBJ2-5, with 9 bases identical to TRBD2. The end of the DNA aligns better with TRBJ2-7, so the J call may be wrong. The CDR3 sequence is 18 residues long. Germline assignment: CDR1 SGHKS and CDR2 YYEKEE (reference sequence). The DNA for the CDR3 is TGTGCCAGCAGCTTGGCCCGAATAGCGGGGGACCCGGGAGGCGAGCAGTACTTC. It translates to CASSLARIAGDPGGEQYF.

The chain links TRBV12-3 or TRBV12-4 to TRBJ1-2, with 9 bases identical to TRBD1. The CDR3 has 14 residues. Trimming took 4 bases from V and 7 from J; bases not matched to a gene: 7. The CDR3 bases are TGTGCCAGCAGTTCGACAGGGGGGGGAGTTGGCTACACCTTC. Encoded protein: CASSSTGGGVGYTF.

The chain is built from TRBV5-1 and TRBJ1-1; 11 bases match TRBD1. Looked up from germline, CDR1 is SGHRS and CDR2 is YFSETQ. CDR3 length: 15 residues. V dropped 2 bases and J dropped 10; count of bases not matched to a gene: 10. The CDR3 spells CASSFGGTGGLGAFF. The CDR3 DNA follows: TGCGCCAGCAGCTTTGGTGGGACAGGGGGGCTCGGAGCTTTCTTT.

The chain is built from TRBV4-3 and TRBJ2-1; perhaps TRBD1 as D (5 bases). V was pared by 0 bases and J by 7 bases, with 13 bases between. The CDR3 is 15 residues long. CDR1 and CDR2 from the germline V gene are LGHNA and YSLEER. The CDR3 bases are TGCGCCAGCAGCCAAGAGGGCAGGGCCCCTAATGAGCAGTTCTTC. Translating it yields CASSQEGRAPNEQFF.

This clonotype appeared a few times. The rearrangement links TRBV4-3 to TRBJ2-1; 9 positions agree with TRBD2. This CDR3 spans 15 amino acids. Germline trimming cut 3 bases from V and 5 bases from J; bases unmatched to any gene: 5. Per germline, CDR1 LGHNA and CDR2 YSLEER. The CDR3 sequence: CASSHGTSLHNEQFF. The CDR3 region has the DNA TGCGCCAGCAGCCACGGGACTAGCCTACACAATGAGCAGTTCTTC.

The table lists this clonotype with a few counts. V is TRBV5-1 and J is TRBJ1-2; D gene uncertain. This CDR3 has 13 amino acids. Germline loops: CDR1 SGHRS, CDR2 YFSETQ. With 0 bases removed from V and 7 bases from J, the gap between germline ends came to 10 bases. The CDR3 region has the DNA TGCGCCAGCAGCTTGGAGCCCACCAGTGGCTACACCTTC. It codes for CASSLEPTSGYTF.

As DNA, the CDR3 is TGTGCCAGCAGTTCGGGGGGTAGGACTTTCTTT. Amino acid sequence: CASSSGGRTFF. The rearrangement joins TRBV27 to TRBJ1-1, with D maybe TRBD1 (5 bases). Germline values: CDR1 MNHEY, CDR2 SMNVEV (reference sequence). CDR3 length: 11 residues. V was shortened by 4 bases and J by 12 bases, with 12 bases between the two germline ends.

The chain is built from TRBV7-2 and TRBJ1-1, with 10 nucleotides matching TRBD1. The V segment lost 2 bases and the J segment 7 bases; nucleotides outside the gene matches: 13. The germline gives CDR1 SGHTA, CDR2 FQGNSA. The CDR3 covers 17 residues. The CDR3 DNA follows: TGTGCCAGCAGCTTACTCCCCCTCCCGGGACAGGGGAATGAAGCTTTCTTT. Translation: CASSLLPLPGQGNEAFF.